This note documents a single TCR beta chain sequence. V dropped 3 bases and J dropped 9 bases, with 6 bases sitting between them. This CDR3 has 11 residues. Using immunoSEQ multiplex PCR, the repertoire was profiled, and TCRdb retains in-frame clones only, with some absent. The table records about 180,000 clones, about 90% of them present only once. These data originate in a study of blood T cell repertoires in COVID-19. The chain carries TRBV12-3 or TRBV12-4 and TRBJ1-5; D perhaps matches TRBD1 (5 bases). Sequencing was carried out using peripheral blood. This TCR derives from a man aged 40-49 years with active or convalescent COVID-19. This CDR3 is CASSLGPPQHF. CDR3 coding DNA: TGTGCCAGCAGTTTGGGGCCGCCCCAGCATTTT.